These 11 T cell receptor beta chains originate from one sample sequenced in a study of T cells in localized non-small cell lung cancer. This table comes from immunoSEQ multiplex PCR, and its TCRdb copy is limited to in-frame clones, with some not included. The sample carries over 70,000 clones, approximately 90% recorded once. This material consisted of PBMCs, taken before any cancer treatment. These receptors all stem from a woman aged 35 to 69 with stage II squamous cell lung carcinoma.

The rearrangement uses TRBV4-2 and TRBJ2-3; D is tentatively TRBD1 or TRBD2 (5 bases each). The CDR3 loop spans 14 amino acids. Trimming cost V 7 bases and J 0 bases, with 11 bases left between them. CDR1 and CDR2 (germline): LGHNA, YNFKEQ. The CDR3 loop reads CASNPGTSTDTQYF. The CDR3 DNA sequence: TGTGCCAGCAACCCCGGGACGAGCACAGATACGCAGTATTTT.

The rearrangement links TRBV5-4 to TRBJ2-7; 12 nucleotides align to TRBD1. The CDR3 loop spans 15 amino acids. V was clipped by 4 bases and J by 7 bases; unmatched bases: 9. Germline-derived CDR1 and CDR2 are SGHNT and YYREEE (reference sequence). The DNA of the CDR3 is TGTGCCAGCAGCAGTCCGGGACAGGGGGCGCGGGAGCAGTACTTC. It is translated as CASSSPGQGAREQYF.

This chain connects TRBV6-1 to TRBJ1-5, with D perhaps TRBD1 (5 bases). V lost 4 bases, J lost 5 bases, and 9 bases lay in between. Germline CDR1 is MNHNS and CDR2 is SASEGT. This CDR3 has 13 amino acids. The CDR3 DNA follows: TGTGCCAGCAGTGGACAGACCTATCAGCCCCAGCATTTT. Protein: CASSGQTYQPQHF.

The chain carries TRBV29-1 and TRBJ2-5; 12 nucleotides line up with TRBD2. This CDR3 spans 17 amino acids. Germline loops: CDR1 SQVTM, CDR2 ANQGSEA. V dropped 1 base and J dropped 2; count of bases not matched to a gene: 8. The CDR3, as DNA: TGCAGCGTTGAAGGCGGGGGACTAGCGGGCGGACAAGAGACCCAGTACTTC. Its protein product is CSVEGGGLAGGQETQYF.

The rearrangement uses TRBV6-5 and TRBJ2-7; TRBD2 matches 9 bases. This CDR3 has 16 residues. Losses at the gene ends were 4 bases for V and 7 bases for J; bases not matched to a gene: 14. Looked up from germline, CDR1 is MNHEY and CDR2 is SVGAGI. Written as DNA, the CDR3 is TGTGCCAGCAGTTTCTATCTCGCGGGGGGGCCGGGGGAGCAGTACTTC. It is translated as CASSFYLAGGPGEQYF.

The V gene is TRBV2, the J gene TRBJ1-6; D call uncertain. The ends were cut back, 6 bases at V and 0 bases at J, with 9 bases in the middle. The germline V gene has CDR1 SNHLY and CDR2 FYNNEI. The CDR3 loop spans 15 amino acids. The CDR3 region is CASRETLSYNSPLHF. The DNA of the CDR3 is TGTGCCAGCAGAGAAACCCTCTCCTATAATTCACCCCTCCACTTT.

The V gene is TRBV6-1, the J gene TRBJ2-5; 13 nucleotides line up with TRBD2. CDR1 and CDR2 (germline): MNHNS, SASEGT. V lost 5 bases and J lost 5; bases outside the gene matches: 5. This CDR3 has 15 residues. CDR3 loop: CASSQGLAGRETQYF. For the CDR3, the DNA is TGTGCCAGCAGTCAGGGACTAGCGGGAAGGGAGACCCAGTACTTC.

The rearrangement links TRBV19 to TRBJ2-2; D may be TRBD2 (6 bases). CDR1 and CDR2 (germline): LNHDA, SQIVND (reference sequence). Trimming took 8 bases from V and 1 from J, leaving 8 bases between them. The CDR3 sequence is 13 residues long. The CDR3 DNA reads TGTGCCAGTGAGGGACTGAACACCGGGGAGCTGTTTTTT. It is translated as CASEGLNTGELFF.

The chain carries TRBV7-2 and TRBJ1-6; D is undetermined. Germline loops: CDR1 SGHTA, CDR2 FQGNSA. CDR3 length: 14 residues. V was shortened by 6 bases and J by 9 bases, with 15 bases between the two germline ends. The DNA for the CDR3 is TGTGCCAGCAGGCCCGGACCCACTCCTTCACCCCTCCACTTT. Its translation is CASRPGPTPSPLHF.

CDR3 DNA sequence: TGTGCCAGCAGTTTCGAGAGGGTGAACACCGGGGAGCTGTTTTTT. Translation gives CASSFERVNTGELFF. This chain uses TRBV28 with TRBJ2-2; possible D gene TRBD2, 5 bases. In germline, CDR1 is MDHEN, CDR2 SYDVKM. The CDR3 spans 15 residues. V was pared by 3 bases and J by 1 base, with 9 bases between.

This sequence joins TRBV25-1 and TRBJ2-1; 8 positions agree with TRBD2. Trimming removed 2 bases from V and 0 bases from J; junction bases left unmatched: 3. The CDR3 spans 16 residues. CDR1 and CDR2 from the germline V gene are MGHDK and SYGVNS. CDR3 loop: CASSELSGNSYNEQFF. The CDR3 DNA reads TGTGCCAGCAGTGAACTTAGCGGGAACTCCTACAATGAGCAGTTCTTC.